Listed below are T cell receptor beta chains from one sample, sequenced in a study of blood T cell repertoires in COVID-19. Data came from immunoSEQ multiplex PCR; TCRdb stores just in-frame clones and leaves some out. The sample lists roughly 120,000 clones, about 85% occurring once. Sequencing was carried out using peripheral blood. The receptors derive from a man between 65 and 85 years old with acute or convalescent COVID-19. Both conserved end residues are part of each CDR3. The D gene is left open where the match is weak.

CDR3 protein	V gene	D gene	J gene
CASRQSSGAFGEQFF	TRBV6-4	TRBD2	TRBJ2-1
CASSLGTGTSNQPQHF	TRBV27	TRBD1	TRBJ1-5
CASSMGRGGAKNIQYF	TRBV19	NA	TRBJ2-4
CASSIRGPGKNSPLHF	TRBV19	TRBD1	TRBJ1-6
CASSSNRGSLYEQYF	TRBV11-2	NA	TRBJ2-7
CASSGPSGGPRTDTQYF	TRBV10-2	TRBD2	TRBJ2-3
CASSTRTDGDLYGYTF	TRBV5-6	NA	TRBJ1-2
CASSLRADNEQFF	TRBV5-6	NA	TRBJ2-1
CASIPGGSKNTGELFF	TRBV28	NA	TRBJ2-2
CASSPGGLVSNQPQHF	TRBV7-9	NA	TRBJ1-5
CASSFQNTGELFF	TRBV27	NA	TRBJ2-2
CASSRIEAFF	TRBV7-9	NA	TRBJ1-1
CASSFKESDRGGYGYTF	TRBV5-8	TRBD1	TRBJ1-2
CASSYSAGVDEQYF	TRBV6-2/TRBV6-3	TRBD2	TRBJ2-7
CAWSAREKLFF	TRBV30	NA	TRBJ1-4
CASSVGLGTGSNEKLFF	TRBV9	TRBD1	TRBJ1-4
CASSLSGRGADTQYF	TRBV5-5	NA	TRBJ2-3
CASSLTTGGTGGYTF	TRBV27	TRBD1	TRBJ1-2
CASSLAGRGNTEAFF	TRBV5-1	NA	TRBJ1-1
CASSLGQVRTGELFF	TRBV5-4	NA	TRBJ2-2
CASSSTRRQGETPYEQYF	TRBV28	TRBD1	TRBJ2-7
CASSLGLAGVSTDTQYF	TRBV5-1	TRBD2	TRBJ2-3
CASRGGVSNEQYF	TRBV5-6	NA	TRBJ2-7
CASSLWASKQETQYF	TRBV19	NA	TRBJ2-5
CASSDRDRTTNSPLHF	TRBV6-1	TRBD1	TRBJ1-6
CASSFEDRGGYTF	TRBV25-1	TRBD1	TRBJ1-2
CASSTLQGYEQYF	TRBV19	NA	TRBJ2-7
CASSQDYSGGSYNEQFF	TRBV4-1	TRBD2	TRBJ2-1
CASSLEPGGSYEQYF	TRBV7-7	NA	TRBJ2-7
CSASLGGNLPEQYF	TRBV20-1	NA	TRBJ2-7
CASSLGGQGETQYF	TRBV7-9	TRBD1	TRBJ2-5
CASSLTGTLFGYTF	TRBV5-1	NA	TRBJ1-2
CASSLQTWTGVGSPLHF	TRBV5-5	TRBD1	TRBJ1-6
CASGLSGQNQETQYF	TRBV5-1	NA	TRBJ2-5
CASSRQGNQPQHF	TRBV18	TRBD1	TRBJ1-5
CASSLNVAANTIYF	TRBV11-2	NA	TRBJ1-3
CASSLDRTANTGELFF	TRBV5-1	NA	TRBJ2-2
CASSRTGKPPLHF	TRBV28	TRBD1	TRBJ1-6
CASTETGQGLNYGYTF	TRBV7-9	TRBD1	TRBJ1-2
CASQTGTGNTIYF	TRBV12-3/TRBV12-4	NA	TRBJ1-3
CASSSTVFGTEAFF	TRBV11-2	NA	TRBJ1-1
CASSVAVWGADTQYF	TRBV9	NA	TRBJ2-3
CASKVEEGGYGYTF	TRBV2	NA	TRBJ1-2
CATSAGNTIYF	TRBV24-1	NA	TRBJ1-3
CASSRGGEGKPQHF	TRBV6-1	NA	TRBJ1-5
CASKRDIYNYGYTF	TRBV19	NA	TRBJ1-2
CASRGTVRRQEQYF	TRBV2	TRBD1	TRBJ2-7
CASSSRTGRDGYTF	TRBV27	TRBD1	TRBJ1-2
CASSISLTGPEYF	TRBV6-5	TRBD1	TRBJ2-7
CASSMWGLGTDTQYF	TRBV27	NA	TRBJ2-3
CASSPGGFNEQFF	TRBV7-3	TRBD2	TRBJ2-1
CASSYSGTGADTQYF	TRBV6-5	TRBD1	TRBJ2-3
CASSSVGGSTEAFF	TRBV11-2	NA	TRBJ1-1
CASNLETEAFF	TRBV2	NA	TRBJ1-1
CASSLERSLAGGPQDTQYF	TRBV11-2	TRBD2	TRBJ2-3
CASRDSSYEQYF	TRBV5-1	NA	TRBJ2-7
CASSRRDSYYGYTF	TRBV3-1/TRBV3-2	TRBD1	TRBJ1-2
CASRSYGTEYGYTF	TRBV27	NA	TRBJ1-2
CASSVGQGVTEAFF	TRBV9	TRBD1	TRBJ1-1
CASSINTGTAGYEQYF	TRBV19	TRBD1	TRBJ2-7